Listed here are 3 T cell receptor beta chains from one sample, sequenced in a study of metastatic and nonmetastatic thyroid tumors. TCRdb re-called the PCR reads via MiXCR. The data show 30,000 to 40,000 clones, about a fifth seen once. Prior to thyroid surgery, none of the patients had received any treatment. The sample consisted of tumor tissue. The receptor set was obtained from a male donor with papillary thyroid cancer or a benign thyroid nodule (not recorded which). Some clones in this sample may be carry-over from other donors' samples.

This clone was counted many times. This chain connects TRBV24-1 to TRBJ1-1; D remains unclear. CDR1 and CDR2 from the germline V gene are KGHDR and SFDVKD. V was pared by 7 bases and J by 10 bases, with 15 bases between. The CDR3 totals 12 residues. The CDR3 DNA is TGTGCCACCAGAGGAACCGGCCCAATAGCTTTCTTT. It yields the protein CATRGTGPIAFF.

The chain uses TRBV20-1 and TRBJ2-1; TRBD1 aligns across 8 bases. Germline lookup yields CDR1 DFQATT and CDR2 SNEGSKA (reference sequence). Germline trimming cut 0 bases from V and 6 bases from J; bases unmatched to any gene: 7. CDR3 length equals 15 residues. CDR3 nucleotide sequence: TGCAGTGCTAGAGATCATTACCAGGGGGCCAATGAGCAGTTCTTC. It encodes CSARDHYQGANEQFF.

By frequency in the sample, this clone is medium-sized (0.01 to 0.1%). The V call is TRBV6-2 or TRBV6-3, the J call TRBJ2-7; 7 bases agree with TRBD2. This CDR3 comprises 18 residues. With V trimmed by 2 bases and J by 3 bases, 16 bases remained unmatched. In germline, CDR1 is MNHEY, CDR2 SVGEGT. The CDR3 sequence: CASSYTLLLSGPYYEQYF. In DNA, the CDR3 is TGTGCCAGCAGTTACACCCTCCTACTTAGCGGGCCTTACTACGAGCAGTACTTC.